This T cell receptor (beta chain) was obtained from a study of beta chain features in type 1 diabetes. Study-wide results and caveats: The study found that naive, central memory and Treg TCRB repertoires appeared more similar in patients than in healthy donors. Diminished insertions and augmented deletions at VDJ junctions characterized type 1 diabetes patients. Shorter TCRB CDR3s, moderately but significantly so, were found in Type 1 diabetes patients in all four CD4+ subsets.

The germline CDR1 and CDR2 sequences are LNHNV and YYDKDF (reference sequence). V was shortened by 1 base and J by 4 bases, with 10 bases between the two germline ends. This CDR3 spans 14 amino acids. With regard to this clone: Its antigen is as yet unknown. Other nucleotide sequences in the sample specify the same CDR3.

Investigators reverse transcribed all isolated RNA, so they sequenced expressed TCRB transcripts. Around 3.7 million reads was the average for naive, central memory and regulatory T cell samples. The assay was immunoSEQ multiplex PCR, and TCRdb's table has in-frame clones only and misses some. The sample lists around 710,000 clones; around 12% were seen once. The clonotype comes from a man aged 25 to 40 with type 1 diabetes. The sequenced material came from naive CD4+ T cells from blood. The chain is built from TRBV15 and TRBJ2-5, with D tentatively TRBD2 (7 bases). Here the CDR3 DNA reads TGTGCCACCAGCAGAGTAGGGGGGGCAGAGACCCAGTACTTC. Its translation is CATSRVGGAETQYF.